The 11 T cell receptor beta chains below come from one sample, sequenced in a study of CXCR3-negative and CXCR3-positive naive CD8 T cells. Study results and caveats: Against CXCR3-negative naive cells, CXCR3-positive naive cells showed more hydrophobic TRB CDR3s.

What these receptors recognize is not known. The authors made the TRB cDNA libraries by 5' RACE using UMI labels. TCRdb reprocessed the 5' RACE reads, with one entry per CDR3 protein and no DNA. The listing contains some 100,000 distinct CDR3 sequences. Sequencing was performed on naive CXCR3+ CD8+ T cells from blood. Subset specified: CD45RO-CCR7+CD27+CD95- naive CD8+ T cells expressing CXCR3 (TNR3+). Source of these receptors: a human donor in good health. Some clones in this sample may be carry-over from other donors' samples.

The V and J genes are TRBV4-1 and TRBJ2-2; TCRdb names TRBD2, which stays unverified in the absence of DNA. The CDR3 is 16 residues long. Germline loops: CDR1 MGHRA, CDR2 YSYEKL. CDR3 loop: CASSPTSGMYTGELFF.

V is TRBV29-1 and J is TRBJ2-2. This CDR3 region has 12 residues. Germline CDR1 reads SQVTM; CDR2 reads ANQGSEA. The CDR3 spells CSSVTLGGELFF.

V is TRBV29-1 and J is TRBJ2-1; TCRdb calls TRBD2, which cannot be checked without DNA. This CDR3 is 16 amino acids long. CDR1 is SQVTM, CDR2 ANQGSEA, per germline. The CDR3 protein is CSVEGLDESVYNEQFF.

The rearrangement links TRBV2 to TRBJ2-7; without DNA, the TCRdb call of TRBD1 cannot be checked. The CDR3 sequence is 16 residues long. Germline V gene lookup returns CDR1 SNHLY and CDR2 FYNNEI. CDR3 protein: CASSGEGQGGSYEQYF.

This rearrangement joins TRBV2 to TRBJ2-3; TCRdb indicates TRBD1, and absent DNA this call remains unverified. Germline CDR1 and CDR2: SNHLY and FYNNEI. The CDR3 is 15 amino acids. The CDR3 region is CASSTRDLGPDTQYF.

The rearrangement joins TRBV9 to TRBJ2-1; TCRdb indicates TRBD1, and absent DNA this call remains unverified. The CDR3 runs to 17 residues. Germline CDR1 SGDLS, CDR2 YYNGEE. Here the CDR3 reads CASSVNLRGDGINEQFF.

The rearrangement joins TRBV28 to TRBJ2-5. The CDR3 is 13 amino acids. Germline V gives CDR1 MDHEN, CDR2 SYDVKM. This chain's CDR3 is CASTEHNQETQYF. Full variable domain (rest looked up from reference TRBV28 and TRBJ2-5): DVKVTQSSRYLVKRTGEKVFLECVQDMDHENMFWYRQDPGLGLRLIYFSYDVKMKEKGDIPEGYSVSREKKERFSLILESASTNQTSMYLCASTEHNQETQYFGPGTRLLVL.

The CDR3 loop is CASRDRTQGANTEAFF. J is TRBJ1-1 and V is TRBV6-6; TCRdb proposes TRBD1, but this gene call is untestable without DNA. Germline V gene lookup returns CDR1 MNHNY and CDR2 SVGAGI (reference sequence). This CDR3 has 16 amino acids.

J is TRBJ2-2 and V is TRBV29-1; TCRdb returns TRBD1, unconfirmable since there is no DNA. Germline CDR1 SQVTM, CDR2 ANQGSEA. The CDR3 sequence is 14 residues long. The CDR3 loop reads CSGLEQGATGELFF.

This rearrangement joins TRBV15 to TRBJ2-2; TCRdb reports TRBD1, a call that lacks DNA to check it against. The CDR3 covers 14 residues. Germline-derived CDR1 and CDR2 are LNHNV and YYDKDF (reference sequence). This CDR3 reads CATSIPRGVGELFF.

V is TRBV5-1 and J is TRBJ2-3; TCRdb selects TRBD2, and the lack of DNA leaves this call unchecked. Germline lookup yields CDR1 SGHRS and CDR2 YFSETQ. The CDR3 extends over 16 amino acids. The CDR3 sequence is CASSWLAGGQSDTQYF.